This T cell receptor beta chain emerged from a study of molecular identifiers for immune sequencing clone quantification. Naive CD8 T cells were sorted as CD8+CD4-CCR7+CD45RA+. TCRdb reanalysed the PCR reads using MiXCR and keeps one entry per CDR3 protein. The sample contains hundreds of thousands of distinct CDR3 sequences, around 25% of which appear only once. This clonotype was observed a handful of times. Germline lookup yields CDR1 LGHDT and CDR2 YNNKEL (reference sequence). The CDR3 is 17 residues long. The V and J ends lost 1 base and 3 bases, in that order; junction bases with no gene match: 10.

The specimen was naive CD8+ T cells from blood, with Jurkat cell RNA spiked in. Noted subset: FACS-sorted CD8+CD4-CCR7+CD45RA+ naive T cells. The sequence was collected from a human donor in good health. Some libraries in this study had Jurkat cell RNA spiked in. The chain combines TRBV3-1 with TRBJ2-3; TRBD1 matches at 7 bases. CDR3 sequence (DNA): TGTGCCAGCAGCCAAGGTATGAGGACAGGTCGGACAGATACGCAGTATTTT. It encodes CASSQGMRTGRTDTQYF.